The 32 T cell receptor beta chains reported below all come from one sample, sequenced in a study of blood T cell repertoires in COVID-19. The method was immunoSEQ multiplex PCR; TCRdb's version includes in-frame clones alone and lacks a portion of them. The sample carries about 300,000 clones, 85% to 90% recorded once. The source material was peripheral blood. The receptor source for this set is a woman aged 30 to 39 with COVID-19, enrolled during active disease.

This chain joins TRBV4-1 and TRBJ2-3; tentative D call: TRBD2 (6 bases). The CDR3 loop spans 15 amino acids. Germline V gene lookup returns CDR1 MGHRA and CDR2 YSYEKL. The V end was cut by 0 bases, the J end by 3 bases, with 10 bases between. The CDR3 is CASSQDRGTTDTQYF. Written as DNA, the CDR3 is TGCGCCAGCAGCCAAGATCGTGGGACTACAGATACGCAGTATTTT.

This chain uses TRBV6-1 with TRBJ1-2, with D perhaps matching TRBD1 (5 bases). The V and J ends lost 3 bases and 4 bases respectively, with 12 bases between them. The CDR3 contains 14 residues. Germline-derived CDR1 and CDR2 are MNHNS and SASEGT. In DNA, the CDR3 is TGTGCCAGCAGTGACCACGGGGGGGGCTATGGCTACACCTTC. Its protein is CASSDHGGGYGYTF.

This chain links TRBV5-4 with TRBJ2-1, with 13 bases matching TRBD2. Trimming at V came to 3 bases and at J to 9 bases, leaving 6 bases not matched to a gene. This CDR3 has 15 residues. CDR1 SGHNT and CDR2 YYREEE come from the germline V gene (reference sequence). CDR3 DNA sequence: TGTGCCAGCAGCTCCGGGACTAGCGGGGAAGTTGAGCAGTTCTTC. This translates into CASSSGTSGEVEQFF.

In its sample, this clone was seen a few times. The V gene is TRBV15, the J gene TRBJ1-6; a weak D match, TRBD1 (6 bases). The CDR3 has 13 amino acids. Germline CDR1 and CDR2: LNHNV and YYDKDF (reference sequence). The ends were cut back, 4 bases at V and 10 bases at J, with 11 bases in the middle. In DNA, the CDR3 is TGTGCCACCAGCAACAGGGAGTACTCACCCCTCCACTTT. Its translation: CATSNREYSPLHF.

V usage is TRBV5-1 and J usage is TRBJ2-2, with D hard to call. Germline V gene sequence: CDR1 SGHRS, CDR2 YFSETQ. This CDR3 has 15 residues. Trimming left V 5 bases short and J 2 bases short, with 13 bases between. CDR3 loop: CASSPTARNTGELFF. The CDR3 nucleotides are TGCGCCAGCAGTCCTACCGCCCGAAACACCGGGGAGCTGTTTTTT.

The V call is TRBV30, the J call TRBJ1-6; 9 nucleotides agree with TRBD1. The trim removed 2 bases at V and 10 bases at J, leaving 6 bases unmatched. The germline V gene has CDR1 GTSNPN and CDR2 SVGIG (reference sequence). The CDR3 length is 14 residues. CDR3 in DNA: TGTGCCTGGAGTTTTGACAGGGGGAACTCACCCCTCCACTTT. Its translation is CAWSFDRGNSPLHF.

The J gene is TRBJ2-7, the V gene TRBV11-3; D may be TRBD2 (5 bases). From germline, CDR1 is SGHNT and CDR2 YENEEA. CDR3 length: 13 residues. The ends were cut back, 2 bases at V and 4 bases at J, with 9 bases in the middle. The CDR3, as DNA: TGTGCCAGCAGCTTATCGGGGTCGTACGAGCAGTACTTC. It codes for CASSLSGSYEQYF.

The V call is TRBV9, the J call TRBJ2-2; 7 positions match TRBD2. V trimming: 6 bases; J trimming: 4 bases; junction bases outside the gene matches: 6. Germline V lookup: CDR1 SGDLS, CDR2 YYNGEE. CDR3 size: 14 residues. CDR3 sequence: CASNRLAGTGELFF. The CDR3 nucleotides are TGTGCCAGCAACCGACTAGCCGGCACCGGGGAGCTGTTTTTT.

The gene calls are TRBV11-2 and TRBJ2-1; 7 nucleotides agree with TRBD2. This CDR3 has 15 amino acids. Germline V gene sequence: CDR1 SGHAT, CDR2 FQNNGV. V lost 3 bases, J lost 0 bases, and 2 bases stayed unmatched. As DNA, the CDR3 is TGTGCCAGCAGCTTTGGCGGGGGCTCCTACAATGAGCAGTTCTTC. Its translation is CASSFGGGSYNEQFF.

This clone showed up just once. The J gene is TRBJ2-3, the V gene TRBV10-3; 9 bases align to TRBD1. Losses at the gene ends were 2 bases for V and 2 bases for J; bases not matched to a gene: 5. Looked up from germline, CDR1 is ENHRY and CDR2 is SYGVKD. The CDR3 consists of 16 residues. CDR3 in amino acids: CAISEPGQGPTDTQYF. In DNA form, the CDR3 reads TGTGCCATCAGTGAGCCGGGACAGGGTCCCACAGATACGCAGTATTTT.

This rearrangement joins TRBV6-5 to TRBJ1-6; D gene uncertain. CDR1 is MNHEY, CDR2 SVGAGI, per germline. The CDR3 runs 13 residues. V lost 6 bases to trimming and J lost 9 bases, with 12 bases between them. CDR3 residues: CASRSPDFSPLHF. CDR3 in DNA: TGTGCCAGCAGATCGCCAGATTTTTCACCCCTCCACTTT.

The chain employs TRBV4-2 and TRBJ2-1; 9 bases are a match to TRBD2. After removal of 5 bases from V and 6 bases from J, the junction contained 17 bases not matched to a gene. The CDR3 length is 18 residues. Germline V CDR1 and CDR2: LGHNA, YNFKEQ. In nucleotides, the CDR3 is TGTGCCAGCAGCGAAATTGTACGGCTGGCGACTAGCGGCAATGAGCAGTTCTTC. Translating gives CASSEIVRLATSGNEQFF.

The rearrangement links TRBV4-1 to TRBJ2-3; D is possibly TRBD1 (5 bases). V shed 2 bases and J shed 6 bases, with 12 bases lying between them. Germline V CDR1 and CDR2: MGHRA, YSYEKL. The CDR3 spans 14 residues. CDR3: CASSQSQGRDTQYF. DNA for the CDR3: TGCGCCAGCAGCCAATCCCAGGGCCGGGATACGCAGTATTTT.

J is TRBJ2-3 and V is TRBV5-4, with D possibly TRBD2 on 6 matching bases. With 4 bases removed from V and 3 bases from J, the gap between germline ends came to 24 bases. CDR1 and CDR2 (germline): SGHNT, YYREEE (reference sequence). CDR3 length equals 18 residues. Here the CDR3 DNA reads TGTGCCAGCAGCAATCTTGGGGAGGTTCCGTTGGAGACAGATACGCAGTATTTT. Translating gives CASSNLGEVPLETDTQYF.

The chain has TRBV20-1 and TRBJ2-5, with D unclear. The V end lost 6 bases, the J end lost 4 bases, and 6 bases lay between the germline ends. This CDR3 contains 10 residues. Looked up from germline, CDR1 is DFQATT and CDR2 is SNEGSKA (reference sequence). The CDR3, as DNA: TGCAGTGCCCCAGTAGAGACCCAGTACTTC. Translation: CSAPVETQYF.

The rearrangement links TRBV7-9 to TRBJ2-7, with TRBD1 identical over 7 bases. The ends lost 5 bases at V and 6 bases at J; junction bases unmatched: 10. Per germline, CDR1 SEHNR and CDR2 FQNEAQ (reference sequence). The CDR3 covers 14 residues. CDR3 region: CASSARQGLTEQYF. As DNA, the CDR3 is TGTGCCAGCAGCGCACGACAGGGATTGACCGAGCAGTACTTC.

A single count supports this clone. The gene calls are TRBV28 and TRBJ1-5; D is possibly TRBD1 (5 bases). Germline V gene lookup returns CDR1 MDHEN and CDR2 SYDVKM. Trimming shortened V by 9 bases and J by 2 bases, and 14 bases separated the two germline ends. CDR3 size: 14 residues. DNA of the CDR3: TGTGCCAGTTTTGGGGCATTAGGCAATCAGCCCCAGCATTTT. This translates into CASFGALGNQPQHF. The variable domain in full, with the rest retrieved from reference TRBV28 and TRBJ1-5, is DVKVTQSSRYLVKRTGEKVFLECVQDMDHENMFWYRQDPGLGLRLIYFSYDVKMKEKGDIPEGYSVSREKKERFSLILESASTNQTSMYLCASFGALGNQPQHFGDGTRLSIL.

This rearrangement joins TRBV7-2 to TRBJ2-4; D not certain. Trimming took off 5 bases at V and 8 bases at J, with 10 bases between the two ends. CDR1 is SGHTA, CDR2 FQGNSA, per germline. CDR3 length: 12 residues. CDR3: CASSATMDIQYF. The CDR3 DNA follows: TGTGCCAGCAGCGCTACCATGGACATTCAGTACTTC.

The table lists this clone with a few counts. This chain joins TRBV7-9 and TRBJ1-2, with unresolved D. The CDR3 sequence is 14 residues long. In germline, CDR1 is SEHNR, CDR2 FQNEAQ (reference sequence). Trimming pared 5 bases from V and 3 bases from J, leaving 13 bases between. This chain's CDR3 is CASSPLPADYGYTF. The CDR3, as DNA: TGTGCCAGCAGCCCACTCCCGGCGGACTATGGCTACACCTTC.

V is TRBV28 and J is TRBJ2-3, with TRBD2 matching over 7 bases. CDR1 and CDR2 from the germline V gene are MDHEN and SYDVKM. The CDR3 has 16 residues. J lost 0 bases, V lost 8 bases, and 11 bases had no gene match. CDR3 nucleotide sequence: TGTGCCAGCTCAACGAGCGGGGCCCTGAGCACAGATACGCAGTATTTT. Its translation is CASSTSGALSTDTQYF.

This chain joins TRBV5-1 and TRBJ2-2; the match to TRBD1 covers 7 bases. V lost 2 bases to trimming and J lost 3 bases; unmatched junction nucleotides: 4. The length of the CDR3 is 15 residues. From germline, CDR1 is SGHRS and CDR2 YFSETQ. CDR3 sequence: CASSFDRADTGELFF. The CDR3 DNA reads TGCGCCAGCAGCTTCGACAGGGCTGACACCGGGGAGCTGTTTTTT.

The CDR3 region is CASLRASGGAGANVLTF. In DNA form, the CDR3 reads TGTGCCTCCCTTCGGGCTAGCGGGGGAGCTGGGGCCAACGTCCTGACTTTC. The chain uses TRBV19 and TRBJ2-6; 10 positions agree with TRBD2. CDR1 and CDR2 from the germline V gene are LNHDA and SQIVND (reference sequence). Trimming at V came to 11 bases and at J to 2 bases, leaving 12 bases not matched to a gene. The CDR3 is 17 amino acids.

In DNA, the CDR3 is TGTGCCAGCAGCTTGGTCAGGGGAAACACTGAAGCTTTCTTT. It translates to CASSLVRGNTEAFF. This chain connects TRBV11-1 to TRBJ1-1; TRBD1 might be the D (6 bases). Germline V gene sequence: CDR1 SGHAT, CDR2 FQDESV (reference sequence). The ends were cut back, 3 bases at V and 2 bases at J, with 10 bases in the middle. The CDR3 totals 14 residues.

The chain joins TRBV4-3 to TRBJ2-7, with a tentative D call TRBD1 (6 bases). V lost 2 bases to trimming and J lost 4 bases, with 15 bases between them. Germline V lookup: CDR1 LGHNA, CDR2 YSLEER. CDR3 size: 15 residues. The CDR3 DNA is TGCGCCAGCAGCCAACTCCCCGGGACAACTTACGAGCAGTACTTC. It yields the protein CASSQLPGTTYEQYF.

The chain employs TRBV5-1 and TRBJ1-2; 11 bases are a match to TRBD1. The CDR3 has 15 residues. With V trimmed by 4 bases and J by 7 bases, 9 bases remained unmatched. Per the germline V gene, CDR1 is SGHRS and CDR2 is YFSETQ. CDR3: CASSIGQGAQGGYTF. The CDR3 DNA sequence: TGCGCCAGCAGCATAGGACAGGGGGCCCAGGGTGGCTACACCTTC.

This chain links TRBV7-3 with TRBJ2-2; weak D call: TRBD2 (5 bases). Germline CDR1 reads SGHTA; CDR2 reads FQGTGA. Trimming took off 1 base at V and 4 bases at J, with 16 bases between the two ends. The CDR3 consists of 17 residues. CDR3 sequence reads: CASSLIPGTASTGELFF. CDR3 DNA: TGTGCCAGCAGCTTAATTCCGGGAACAGCCTCCACCGGGGAGCTGTTTTTT.

This chain uses TRBV25-1 with TRBJ1-1; 9 bases map to TRBD1. The CDR3 is 13 amino acids. The ends lost 8 bases at V and 6 bases at J; junction bases unmatched: 7. The germline V gene encodes CDR1 MGHDK and CDR2 SYGVNS. CDR3 region: CASGGTGTPEAFF. The CDR3 DNA reads as TGTGCCAGCGGGGGGACAGGGACCCCTGAAGCTTTCTTT.

The chain has TRBV29-1 and TRBJ2-3; D is unclear. Germline assignment: CDR1 SQVTM and CDR2 ANQGSEA. The V end was cut by 6 bases, the J end by 6 bases, with 10 bases between. The length of the CDR3 is 11 residues. The CDR3 region is CSVAQADTQYF. The CDR3, as DNA: TGCAGCGTGGCGCAGGCCGATACGCAGTATTTT.

V usage is TRBV12-3 or TRBV12-4 and J usage is TRBJ1-1, with a tentative D call TRBD1 (6 bases). V was shortened by 5 bases and J by 1 base, with 8 bases between the two germline ends. This CDR3 is built from 13 residues. Here the CDR3 reads CASSGTPNTEAFF. In DNA form, the CDR3 reads TGTGCCAGCAGTGGGACACCGAACACTGAAGCTTTCTTT.

J is TRBJ2-3 and V is TRBV10-3; a possible D gene is TRBD1 (6 bases). Trimming shortened V by 6 bases and J by 2 bases, and 15 bases separated the two germline ends. The CDR3 is 15 residues long. Germline V gene data show CDR1 as ENHRY and CDR2 as SYGVKD. The CDR3, as DNA: TGTGCCATCAGGGACAGTTCAGGGTTCACAGATACGCAGTATTTT. Translating it yields CAIRDSSGFTDTQYF.

The chain is built from TRBV6-5 and TRBJ1-1, with D uncertain. Germline CDR1 and CDR2: MNHEY and SVGAGI. This CDR3 is 14 amino acids long. V was shortened by 7 bases and J by 0 bases, with 12 bases between the two germline ends. In nucleotides, the CDR3 is TGTGCCAGCAACGGCCAGCGCATGAACACTGAAGCTTTCTTT. Its translation: CASNGQRMNTEAFF.

The chain links TRBV29-1 to TRBJ1-1; the match to TRBD1 covers 8 bases. V shed 6 bases and J 1 base; nucleotides not matched to a gene: 7. This CDR3 is built from 14 residues. In germline, CDR1 is SQVTM, CDR2 ANQGSEA. For the CDR3, the DNA is TGCAGCGTCAGGGTAGACAGGGGGAACACTGAAGCTTTCTTT. It encodes CSVRVDRGNTEAFF.